Following are 22 T cell receptor beta chains from one sample sequenced in a study of a mutant IDH1 vaccine in newly diagnosed glioma. The time point here: week 23, last vaccination. Vaccinated patients received 300 ug of mutant IDH1 20-mer peptide per dose, with topical imiquimod. The data were produced by immunoSEQ multiplex PCR, yet TCRdb's version contains in-frame clones alone and is incomplete. The sample consists of around 80,000 clones, approximately 89% of them appearing once. For these receptors, no antigen is known. The sequences come from PBMCs, collected from a glioma patient whose treatment included an IDH1 peptide vaccine. The source of these receptors is a woman in her forties or fifties with glioma.

The V call is TRBV7-9, the J call TRBJ2-5, with D uncertain. This CDR3 is 13 amino acids long. V was clipped by 4 bases and J by 8 bases, with 14 bases between them. Germline-derived CDR1 and CDR2 are SEHNR and FQNEAQ (reference sequence). The CDR3 nucleotides read TGTGCCAGCAGCTCGCGACCCTACCCTACCCAGTACTTC. It yields the protein CASSSRPYPTQYF.

The chain has TRBV30 and TRBJ1-2, with no clear D. CDR1 GTSNPN and CDR2 SVGIG come from the germline V gene (reference sequence). V lost 5 bases and J lost 1, with 14 bases in between. The CDR3 length is 14 residues. This CDR3 is CAWVTAGVNYGYTF. CDR3 DNA: TGTGCCTGGGTGACGGCGGGAGTTAACTATGGCTACACCTTC. Together with reference TRBV30 and TRBJ1-2, the CDR3 gives the full variable domain: SQTIHQWPATLVQPVGSPLSLECTVEGTSNPNLYWYRQAAGRGLQLLFYSVGIGQISSEVPQNLSASRPQDRQFILSSKKLLLSDSGFYLCAWVTAGVNYGYTFGSGTRLTVV.

The V and J genes are TRBV28 and TRBJ2-3; D gene ambiguous. Germline lookup yields CDR1 MDHEN and CDR2 SYDVKM. This CDR3 comprises 18 residues. Trimming pared 0 bases from V and 1 base from J, leaving 17 bases between. CDR3 loop: CASSLWGPPVPGTDTQYF. CDR3 sequence (DNA): TGTGCCAGCAGTTTATGGGGTCCTCCCGTGCCAGGCACAGATACGCAGTATTTT.

The chain joins TRBV7-9 to TRBJ2-3, with TRBD2 as a possible D gene (6 bases). The V gene lost 4 bases and the J gene lost 3 bases, with 17 bases spanning the gap. The germline gives CDR1 SEHNR, CDR2 FQNEAQ (reference sequence). The CDR3 is 16 residues long. CDR3 nucleotide sequence: TGTGCCAGCAGCTCTAGACTAGACCAACGAACAGATACGCAGTATTTT. This sequence encodes CASSSRLDQRTDTQYF.

The V call is TRBV7-8, the J call TRBJ2-5; D is undetermined. The germline V gene encodes CDR1 SGHVS and CDR2 FQNEAQ. The CDR3 extends over 11 amino acids. Trimming stripped 5 bases from V and 2 bases from J, with 3 bases between. CDR3 sequence: CASSIQETQYF. CDR3 bases: TGTGCCAGCAGCATACAAGAGACCCAGTACTTC.

V usage is TRBV29-1 and J usage is TRBJ2-7; the match to TRBD2 covers 11 bases. Germline trimming cut 4 bases from V and 3 bases from J; bases unmatched to any gene: 2. This CDR3 has 13 amino acids. CDR1 is SQVTM and CDR2 is ANQGSEA in the germline V gene. The CDR3 protein is CSVGLAGIYEQYF. In DNA, the CDR3 is TGCAGCGTTGGACTAGCGGGAATCTACGAGCAGTACTTC.

This sequence joins TRBV10-2 and TRBJ2-3, with 10 bases lining up with TRBD2. Trimming removed 6 bases from V and 2 bases from J; junction bases left unmatched: 5. CDR1 is WSHSY, CDR2 SAAADI, per germline. CDR3 length equals 15 residues. In DNA, the CDR3 is TGCGCCAGCAGAAGACTAGCGGGCCTCACAGATACGCAGTATTTT. Translation gives CASRRLAGLTDTQYF.

This clone has just one count. V is TRBV5-4 and J is TRBJ2-7; 13 bases map to TRBD2. Germline assignment: CDR1 SGHNT and CDR2 YYREEE (reference sequence). CDR3 length: 14 residues. Trimming cost V 2 bases and J 8 bases; bases outside gene matches: 4. This chain's CDR3 is CASSLPGLAGKQYF. DNA for the CDR3: TGTGCCAGCAGCTTACCGGGACTAGCGGGAAAGCAGTACTTC.

This clone was recorded once. V is TRBV19 and J is TRBJ2-1; possibly TRBD2 for D (6 bases). Deletions cut 6 bases from V and 9 bases from J, with 12 bases between. This CDR3 has 12 amino acids. The germline gives CDR1 LNHDA, CDR2 SQIVND (reference sequence). CDR3 residues: CASREGMGEQFF. In nucleotides, the CDR3 is TGTGCCAGTAGGGAGGGGATGGGTGAGCAGTTCTTC.

This clone was counted between two and nine times. The chain joins TRBV6-5 to TRBJ2-7; D gene uncertain. The CDR3 contains 11 residues. V was clipped by 8 bases and J by 6 bases, with 11 bases between them. CDR1 and CDR2 (germline): MNHEY, SVGAGI. The CDR3 region has the DNA TGTGCCAGCGGATCCCTGGTCGAGCAGTACTTC. As protein: CASGSLVEQYF.

The V gene is TRBV21-1, the J gene TRBJ2-7; the table gives TRBD2 as D, unverified against the DNA. TRBV21-1 is a documented pseudogene. This CDR3 region has 11 residues. CDR3 protein: CAQTSGRLEYF. The CDR3 DNA reads TGTGCCCAGACTAGCGGGAGACTAGAGTACTTC.

This clone was seen a few times. The rearrangement links TRBV5-5 to TRBJ1-1, with D uncertain. The V gene's germline CDR1 is SGHKS and CDR2 YYEKEE (reference sequence). Trimming pared 2 bases from V and 5 bases from J, leaving 10 bases between. The CDR3 runs 13 residues. The CDR3 sequence: CASSFRVGTEAFF. The CDR3 DNA reads TGTGCCAGCAGCTTTAGGGTCGGGACTGAAGCTTTCTTT.

This chain links TRBV20-1 with TRBJ1-4, with D unresolved. With 5 bases removed from V and 8 bases from J, the gap between germline ends came to 9 bases. The germline gives CDR1 DFQATT, CDR2 SNEGSKA (reference sequence). The CDR3 is 11 residues long. In DNA form, the CDR3 reads TGCAGTGCTGGTCCGAAGGAAAAACTGTTTTTT. This codes for CSAGPKEKLFF.

The gene calls are TRBV5-1 and TRBJ2-5, with D maybe TRBD2 (5 bases). Germline V gives CDR1 SGHRS, CDR2 YFSETQ. The V end was cut by 4 bases, the J end by 5 bases, with 18 bases between. This CDR3 has 15 amino acids. The CDR3 DNA follows: TGCGCCAGCAGCGCCACCGGGATGCAATTGGAGACCCAGTACTTC. Translating it yields CASSATGMQLETQYF.

This clone was detected only once. J is TRBJ1-2 and V is TRBV18, with 9 bases aligning to TRBD1. J gave up 3 bases and V 5 bases, and 4 bases lay outside the gene matches. The CDR3 extends over 14 amino acids. Germline V CDR1 and CDR2: KGHSH, LQKENI. DNA for the CDR3: TGTGCCAGCTCAGACAGGGGGATCGACTATGGCTACACCTTC. Residues: CASSDRGIDYGYTF. The full variable domain, in which reference TRBV18 and TRBJ1-2 provide the parts outside the CDR3, is NAGVMQNPRHLVRRRGQEARLRCSPMKGHSHVYWYRQLPEEGLKFMVYLQKENIIDESGMPKERFSAEFPKEGPSILRIQQVVRGDSAAYFCASSDRGIDYGYTFGSGTRLTVV.

The CDR3 is CASSTGAYGYTF. CDR3 DNA: TGTGCCAGCTCTACCGGGGCCTATGGCTACACCTTC. The chain employs TRBV27 and TRBJ1-2; D perhaps matches TRBD1 (5 bases). Germline V gene sequence: CDR1 MNHEY, CDR2 SMNVEV (reference sequence). The CDR3 runs 12 residues. The V gene lost 8 bases and the J gene lost 4 bases, with 11 bases spanning the gap.

The chain has TRBV7-9 and TRBJ2-1; no definite D call. The CDR3 sequence is 15 residues long. Looked up from germline, CDR1 is SEHNR and CDR2 is FQNEAQ (reference sequence). V shed 5 bases and J shed 5 bases, with 16 bases lying between them. The CDR3 region has the DNA TGTGCCAGCAGCATGGGATTAGCTCTACACAATGAGCAGTTCTTC. This encodes CASSMGLALHNEQFF.

This clone was recorded a few times. The chain carries TRBV7-8 and TRBJ2-3, with 8 bases lining up with TRBD2. CDR1 is SGHVS and CDR2 is FQNEAQ in the germline V gene. This CDR3 has 16 amino acids. Trimming removed 5 bases from V and 1 base from J; junction bases left unmatched: 8. DNA of the CDR3: TGTGCCAGCAGCCCCCCCCTGCGGGAGGGCACAGATACGCAGTATTTT. Protein: CASSPPLREGTDTQYF. Full variable domain (outside the CDR3, taken from reference TRBV7-8 and TRBJ2-3): GAGVSQSPRYKVAKRGQDVALRCDPISGHVSLFWYQQALGQGPEFLTYFQNEAQLDKSGLPSDRFFAERPEGSVSTLKIQRTQQEDSAVYLCASSPPLREGTDTQYFGPGTRLTVL.

V gene TRBV7-9 combines with J gene TRBJ1-4, with a tentative D call TRBD1 (5 bases). The germline gives CDR1 SEHNR, CDR2 FQNEAQ (reference sequence). The CDR3 contains 13 residues. Trimming left V 5 bases short and J 7 bases short, with 11 bases between. CDR3 region: CASSGDLGEKLFF. The CDR3 nucleotides read TGTGCCAGCAGCGGGGACCTGGGTGAAAAACTGTTTTTT.

The chain links TRBV9 to TRBJ2-3; D call uncertain. Germline assignment: CDR1 SGDLS and CDR2 YYNGEE. The CDR3 contains 15 residues. The V gene lost 3 bases and the J gene lost 2 bases, with 13 bases spanning the gap. This CDR3 is CASSAARRATDTQYF. The CDR3, as DNA: TGTGCCAGCAGCGCCGCTAGGCGAGCCACAGATACGCAGTATTTT.

The chain employs TRBV7-9 and TRBJ2-3; D is possibly TRBD2 (6 bases). The CDR3 totals 15 residues. Germline-derived CDR1 and CDR2 are SEHNR and FQNEAQ (reference sequence). Trimming removed 5 bases from V and 2 bases from J, with 14 bases in between. The CDR3 sequence is CASSRLGRFTDTQYF. The CDR3 nucleotides are TGTGCCAGCAGCCGGCTTGGGAGGTTCACAGATACGCAGTATTTT.

This chain links TRBV7-3 with TRBJ2-1, with TRBD1 matching 9 bases. Germline V gives CDR1 SGHTA, CDR2 FQGTGA. The CDR3 is 16 amino acids. J was trimmed by 2 bases and V by 1 base; bases with no gene match: 3. The CDR3 DNA follows: TGTGCCAGCAGCTTAATGGGGGACAGGGCCTACAATGAGCAGTTCTTC. Amino acids: CASSLMGDRAYNEQFF.